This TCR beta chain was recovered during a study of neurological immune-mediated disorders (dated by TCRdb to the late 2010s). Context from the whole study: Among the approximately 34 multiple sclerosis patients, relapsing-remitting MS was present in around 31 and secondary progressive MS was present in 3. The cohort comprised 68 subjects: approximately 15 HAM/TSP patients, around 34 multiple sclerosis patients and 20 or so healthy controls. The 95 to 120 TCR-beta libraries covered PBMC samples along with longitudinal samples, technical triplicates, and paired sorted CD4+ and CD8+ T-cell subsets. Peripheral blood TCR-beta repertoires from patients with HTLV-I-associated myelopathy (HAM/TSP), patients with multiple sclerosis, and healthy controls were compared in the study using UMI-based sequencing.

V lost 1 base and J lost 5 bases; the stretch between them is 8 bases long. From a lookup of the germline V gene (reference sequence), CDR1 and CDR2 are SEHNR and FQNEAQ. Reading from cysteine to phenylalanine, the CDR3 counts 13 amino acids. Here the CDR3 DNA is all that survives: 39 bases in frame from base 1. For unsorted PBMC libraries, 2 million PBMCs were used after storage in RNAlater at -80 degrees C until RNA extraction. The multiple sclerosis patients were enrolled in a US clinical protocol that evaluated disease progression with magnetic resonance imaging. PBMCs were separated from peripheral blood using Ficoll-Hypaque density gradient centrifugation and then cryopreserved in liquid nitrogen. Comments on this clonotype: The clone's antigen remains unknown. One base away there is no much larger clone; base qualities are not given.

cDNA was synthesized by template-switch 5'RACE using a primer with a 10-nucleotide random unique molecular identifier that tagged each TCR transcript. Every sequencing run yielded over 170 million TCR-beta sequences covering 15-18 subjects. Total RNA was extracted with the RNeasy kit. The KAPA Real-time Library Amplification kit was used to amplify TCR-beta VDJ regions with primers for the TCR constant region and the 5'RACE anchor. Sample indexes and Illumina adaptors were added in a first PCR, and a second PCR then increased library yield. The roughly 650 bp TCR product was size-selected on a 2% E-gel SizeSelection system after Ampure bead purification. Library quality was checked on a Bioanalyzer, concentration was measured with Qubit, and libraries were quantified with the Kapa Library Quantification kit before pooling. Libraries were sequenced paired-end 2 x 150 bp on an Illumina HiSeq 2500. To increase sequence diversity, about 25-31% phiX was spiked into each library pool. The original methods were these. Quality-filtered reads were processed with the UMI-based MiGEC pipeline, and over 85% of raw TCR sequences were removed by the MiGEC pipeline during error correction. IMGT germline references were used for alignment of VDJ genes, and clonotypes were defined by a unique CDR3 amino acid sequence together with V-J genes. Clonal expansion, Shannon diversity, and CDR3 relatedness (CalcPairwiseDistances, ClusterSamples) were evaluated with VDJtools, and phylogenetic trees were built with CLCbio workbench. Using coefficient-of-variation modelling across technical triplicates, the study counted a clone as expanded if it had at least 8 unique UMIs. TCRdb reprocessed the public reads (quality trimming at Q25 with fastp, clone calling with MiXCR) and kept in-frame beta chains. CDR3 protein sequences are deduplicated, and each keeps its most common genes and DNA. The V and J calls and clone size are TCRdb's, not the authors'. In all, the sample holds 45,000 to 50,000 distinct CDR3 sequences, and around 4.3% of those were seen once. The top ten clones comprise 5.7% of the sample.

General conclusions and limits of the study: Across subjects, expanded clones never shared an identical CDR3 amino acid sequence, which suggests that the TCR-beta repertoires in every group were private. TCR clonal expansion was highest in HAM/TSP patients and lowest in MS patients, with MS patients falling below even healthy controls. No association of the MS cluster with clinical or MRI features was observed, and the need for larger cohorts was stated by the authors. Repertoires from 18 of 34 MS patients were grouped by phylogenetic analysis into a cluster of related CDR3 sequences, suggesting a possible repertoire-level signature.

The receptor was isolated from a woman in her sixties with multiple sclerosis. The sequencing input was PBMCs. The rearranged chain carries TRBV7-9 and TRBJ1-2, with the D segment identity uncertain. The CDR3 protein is CASSLGLGYGYTF. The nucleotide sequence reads TGTGCCAGCAGCTTAGGTTTGGGGTATGGCTACACCTTC.